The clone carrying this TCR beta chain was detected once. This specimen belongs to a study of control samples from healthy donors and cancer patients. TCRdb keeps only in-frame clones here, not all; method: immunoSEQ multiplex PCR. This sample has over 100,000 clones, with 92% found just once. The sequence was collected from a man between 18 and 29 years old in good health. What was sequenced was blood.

CDR3 loop: CASSSDPYNEQFF. CDR3 DNA sequence: TGTGCCAGCAGCTCAGACCCCTACAATGAGCAGTTCTTC. The chain recombines TRBV5-5 with TRBJ2-1; D remains unclear. Germline V lookup: CDR1 SGHKS, CDR2 YYEKEE (reference sequence). Trimming cost V 3 bases and J 2 bases, with 6 bases left between them. The CDR3 is 13 residues long.